Each of the 5 T cell receptor beta chains below was sequenced from the same sample in a study of T cell responses to AZD1222 COVID-19 vaccine. The protocol was immunoSEQ multiplex PCR, while the TCRdb copy is restricted to in-frame clones and leaves out a portion. Among 68,000 or so clones listed, roughly 90% were seen once. The sample was peripheral blood, taken on day 0 of AZD1222 vaccination. The source is an adult in good health.

This clone came up a few times. V usage is TRBV14 and J usage is TRBJ2-3; the D gene is possibly TRBD2 (5 bases). Trimming removed 1 base from V and 5 bases from J, with 13 bases in between. Per germline, CDR1 SGHDN and CDR2 FVKESK. This CDR3 comprises 15 residues. The CDR3 DNA reads as TGTGCCAGCAGCCAAGGAGAGGGCACGGGAGATACGCAGTATTTT. Translated: CASSQGEGTGDTQYF.

The rearrangement joins TRBV6-2 or TRBV6-3 to TRBJ2-7; maybe TRBD1 (6 bases). The V gene lost 4 bases and the J gene lost 2 bases, with 9 bases spanning the gap. There are 13 residues in the CDR3. In germline, CDR1 is MNHEY, CDR2 SVGEGT. CDR3 in amino acids: CASSWDTAYEQYF. CDR3 sequence (DNA): TGTGCCAGCAGTTGGGACACGGCCTACGAGCAGTACTTC.

The chain joins TRBV27 to TRBJ1-5; D is uncertain. The CDR3 runs 17 residues. Trimming stripped 3 bases from V and 0 bases from J, with 15 bases between. Germline V gene sequence: CDR1 MNHEY, CDR2 SMNVEV (reference sequence). The CDR3 sequence is CASSFRAEPYSNQPQHF. As DNA, the CDR3 is TGTGCCAGCAGTTTCCGAGCCGAACCGTATAGCAATCAGCCCCAGCATTTT.

The rearrangement joins TRBV7-9 to TRBJ2-3; no reliable D call. The germline CDR1 and CDR2 sequences are SEHNR and FQNEAQ (reference sequence). CDR3 length: 14 residues. V lost 3 bases, J lost 0 bases, and 7 bases lay in between. The CDR3 loop is CASSLMQSTDTQYF. The DNA for the CDR3 is TGTGCCAGCAGCTTGATGCAGAGCACAGATACGCAGTATTTT.

The chain uses TRBV21-1 and TRBJ2-7; TRBD2, the table's D call, lacks a check against the DNA. TRBV21-1 constitutes a pseudogene. This CDR3 has 15 residues. The CDR3, as DNA: TGTGCCAGCAGCAAAGTGGGCGGGGCAGACTACGAGCAGTACTTC. This sequence encodes CASSKVGGADYEQYF.